This TCR beta chain was identified in a study of shared clonotypes between healthy human individuals. Findings and caveats of the study: All-four-donor shared clonotypes had higher generation probabilities than non-shared clonotypes did.

Trimming cost V 6 bases and J 2 bases, with 17 bases left between them. From germline, CDR1 is MDHEN and CDR2 SYDVKM. The length of the CDR3 is 16 residues. A note on this clone: The antigen remains unidentified.

This table comes from immunoSEQ multiplex PCR, and its TCRdb copy is limited to in-frame clones, with some not included. The sample yields roughly 2,300,000 clones, approximately 90% seen once. Specimen: naive CD4+ T cells from PBMCs. As for subset: CD45RA+ positively selected. The chain couples TRBV28 to TRBJ1-5, with a weak D call TRBD1 (6 bases). This sequence originates from a young man in good health. Some clones in this sample may be carry-over from other donors' samples. CDR3 amino acids: CASSNPQGRGNQPQHF. Here the CDR3 DNA reads TGTGCCAGCAGCAACCCCCAGGGGAGAGGCAATCAGCCCCAGCATTTT.